The 6 T cell receptor beta chains given below trace back to one sample, sequenced in a study of T cells expressing NK-cell markers (dated by TCRdb to 2020 to 2022). The library relied on 5' RACE. Sequenced using an Illumina HiSeq 2000. The reads underwent TCRdb reprocessing, giving one record for each CDR3 protein sequence and no DNA. Per the sample table, the count is about 150,000 distinct CDR3 sequences. The top ten clonotypes cover 37% of the sample. Sample: blood T cells: a sorted CD56 or NKG2C T cell subset, CD4+ or CD8+ T cells, or bulk PBMC T cells (not recorded which). These TCRs come from a woman aged 45-65 years in good health. Donor details come from another sample of the same person, matched by shared clones.

The chain links TRBV7-6 to TRBJ1-2; TCRdb names TRBD1, which stays unverified in the absence of DNA. This CDR3 is 13 amino acids long. Looked up from germline, CDR1 is SGHVS and CDR2 is FNYEAQ. The CDR3 region is CASSIGTGYGYTF.

J is TRBJ2-2 and V is TRBV20-1; with no DNA, the TCRdb D assignment of TRBD1 cannot be verified. CDR1 DFQATT and CDR2 SNEGSKA come from the germline V gene (reference sequence). The CDR3 runs 15 residues. CDR3 region: CSARLRDNFAGELFF.

CDR3 amino acids: CASSLVGGAEAFF. This chain connects TRBV5-6 to TRBJ1-1. Per germline, CDR1 SGHDT and CDR2 YYEEEE. The CDR3 has 13 residues.

V and J are TRBV5-6 and TRBJ2-2; the D gene TCRdb calls, TRBD1, cannot be checked with no DNA. The CDR3 sequence is 12 residues long. The germline CDR1 and CDR2 sequences are SGHDT and YYEEEE. The CDR3 region is CASGPATGELFF.

This chain's CDR3 is CASSLLGLRETQYF. J is TRBJ2-5 and V is TRBV7-9; the D call of TRBD2 rests on TCRdb alone, since no DNA is present to check it. The CDR3 is made up of 14 amino acids. CDR1 and CDR2 from the germline V gene are SEHNR and FQNEAQ (reference sequence).

The rearrangement joins TRBV14 to TRBJ2-7. This CDR3 is built from 15 residues. From germline, CDR1 is SGHDN and CDR2 FVKESK. CDR3 protein: CASSHYVNASWEQYF.